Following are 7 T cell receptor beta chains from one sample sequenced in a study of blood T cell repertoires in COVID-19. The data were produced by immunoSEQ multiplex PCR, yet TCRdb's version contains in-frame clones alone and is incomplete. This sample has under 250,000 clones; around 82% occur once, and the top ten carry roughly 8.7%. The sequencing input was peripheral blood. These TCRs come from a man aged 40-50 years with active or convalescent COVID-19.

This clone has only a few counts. The CDR3, as DNA: TGTGCCAGCAGCCATACAGGGTCACTAAACTATGGCTACACCTTC. This translates into CASSHTGSLNYGYTF. The chain employs TRBV7-9 and TRBJ1-2, with D maybe TRBD1 (6 bases). The CDR3 loop spans 15 amino acids. V lost 5 bases and J 2 bases, leaving 15 bases between the germline ends. Germline V gene lookup returns CDR1 SEHNR and CDR2 FQNEAQ (reference sequence).

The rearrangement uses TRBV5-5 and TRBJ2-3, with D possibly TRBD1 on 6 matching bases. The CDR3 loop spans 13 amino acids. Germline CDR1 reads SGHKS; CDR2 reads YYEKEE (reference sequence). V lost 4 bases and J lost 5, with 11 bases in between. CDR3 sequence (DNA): TGTGCCAGCAGCCAGGGGTTAGAAGATACGCAGTATTTT. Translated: CASSQGLEDTQYF.

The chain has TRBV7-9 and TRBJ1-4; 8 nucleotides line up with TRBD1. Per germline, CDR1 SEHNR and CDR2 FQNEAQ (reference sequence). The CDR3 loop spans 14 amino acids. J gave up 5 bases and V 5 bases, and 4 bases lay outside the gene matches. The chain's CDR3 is CASSPWDRNEKLFF. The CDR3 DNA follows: TGTGCCAGCAGCCCCTGGGACAGGAATGAAAAACTGTTTTTT.

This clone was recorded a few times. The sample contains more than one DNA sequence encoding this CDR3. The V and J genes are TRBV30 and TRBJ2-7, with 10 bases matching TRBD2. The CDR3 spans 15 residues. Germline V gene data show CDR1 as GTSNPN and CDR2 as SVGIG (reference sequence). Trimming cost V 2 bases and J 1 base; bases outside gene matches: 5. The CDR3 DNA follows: TGTGCCTGGAGTCCGCTAGCGGGAGTGTCCTACGAGCAGTACTTC. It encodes CAWSPLAGVSYEQYF.

In nucleotides, the CDR3 is TGTGCTAGTGGGACAGGGGGCCTCGTCACTGAAGCTTTCTTT. It encodes CASGTGGLVTEAFF. This sequence joins TRBV12-5 and TRBJ1-1, with 10 positions matching TRBD1. Per germline, CDR1 LGHNT and CDR2 FRNRAP. The CDR3 is made up of 14 amino acids. The ends lost 6 bases at V and 4 bases at J; junction bases unmatched: 5.

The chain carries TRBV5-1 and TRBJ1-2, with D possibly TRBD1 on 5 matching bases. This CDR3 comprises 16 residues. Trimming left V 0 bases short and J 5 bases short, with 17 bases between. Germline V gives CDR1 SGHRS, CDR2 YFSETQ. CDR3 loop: CASSLGGGASGYGYTF. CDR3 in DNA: TGCGCCAGCAGCTTGGGCGGCGGGGCATCGGGGTATGGCTACACCTTC.

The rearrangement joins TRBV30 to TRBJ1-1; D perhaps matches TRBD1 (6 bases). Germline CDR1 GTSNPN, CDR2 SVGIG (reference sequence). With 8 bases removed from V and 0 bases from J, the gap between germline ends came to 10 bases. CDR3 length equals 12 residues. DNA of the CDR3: TGTGCCGGGGGGCGGTTGAACACTGAAGCTTTCTTT. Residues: CAGGRLNTEAFF.